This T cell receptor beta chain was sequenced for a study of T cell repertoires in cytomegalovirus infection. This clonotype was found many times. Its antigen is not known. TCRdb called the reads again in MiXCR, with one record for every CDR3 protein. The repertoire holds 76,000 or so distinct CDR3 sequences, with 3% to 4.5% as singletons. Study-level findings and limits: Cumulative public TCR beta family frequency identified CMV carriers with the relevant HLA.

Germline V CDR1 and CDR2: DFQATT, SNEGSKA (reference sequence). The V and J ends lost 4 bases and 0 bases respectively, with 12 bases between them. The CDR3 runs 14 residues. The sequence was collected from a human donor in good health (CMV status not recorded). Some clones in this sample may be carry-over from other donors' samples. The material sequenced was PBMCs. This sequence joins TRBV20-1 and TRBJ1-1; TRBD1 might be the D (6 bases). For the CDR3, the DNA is TGCAGTGCTAAGGGGACACCCATGAACACTGAAGCTTTCTTT. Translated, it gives CSAKGTPMNTEAFF.